The present T cell receptor beta chain was sequenced within a study of cytotoxic CD8 clonotypes in ibrutinib-treated CLL. Study in general: The subjects consisted of 11 relapsed/refractory and roughly 14 treatment-naive individuals, with around 17 IGHV unmutated. Broader study findings: Under therapy, public clonotypes either contracted or stayed stable, and they were uncommon.

The method was immunoSEQ multiplex PCR; TCRdb's version includes in-frame clones alone and lacks a portion of them. The table records 50,000 to 70,000 clones, roughly 54% of them present only once. On this clone itself: Antigen: not known.

CDR3 length: 15 residues. With 6 bases removed from V and 4 bases from J, the gap between germline ends came to 19 bases. The germline V gene has CDR1 SQVTM and CDR2 ANQGSEA. The V and J genes are TRBV29-1 and TRBJ2-1; the D gene is possibly TRBD1 (6 bases). This specimen consisted of PBMCs, obtained at disease progression, from a patient treated with ibrutinib. This clonotype originated in a human donor with chronic lymphocytic leukemia. The CDR3 loop is CSVVDLGTKYNEQFF. CDR3 bases: TGCAGCGTCGTCGACCTCGGGACAAAATACAATGAGCAGTTCTTC.